Listed below are T cell receptor beta chains from one sample, sequenced in a study of T cell responses to AZD1222 COVID-19 vaccine. Produced via immunoSEQ multiplex PCR; TCRdb's table is partial and in-frame only. The table lists fewer than 150,000 clones, 86% of them singletons. The material was peripheral blood, obtained on day 0 of AZD1222 vaccination. The receptors originated from an adult in good health. Both conserved end residues are part of each CDR3. D genes are given only for firm matches. A row's size may be missing; if present it is once, few, many or a size class.

d_call | clone_size | j_call | v_call | cdr3_nt | cdr3_aa
TRBD1 | NA | TRBJ2-5 | TRBV19 | TGTGCCAGTAGTCCGTCGGGGGGACAGGGGGCCTTGAAGACCCAGTACTTC | CASSPSGGQGALKTQYF
NA | NA | TRBJ2-1 | TRBV12-3/TRBV12-4 | TGTGCCAGCAGGGAACGGGGGGAGCAGTTCTTC | CASRERGEQFF
NA | NA | TRBJ2-5 | TRBV5-4 | TGTGCCAGCAGCCCCACGGGGGGCGGTCACCAAGAGACCCAGTACTTC | CASSPTGGGHQETQYF
NA | NA | TRBJ1-1 | TRBV7-2 | TGTGCCAGCAGCTTAGCTGGGACGGCGAACACTGAAGCTTTCTTT | CASSLAGTANTEAFF
NA | NA | TRBJ1-3 | TRBV5-1 | TGCGCCAGCAGCTTGGGGACAGTCTCTGGAAACACCATATATTTT | CASSLGTVSGNTIYF
NA | NA | TRBJ1-2 | TRBV6-1 | TGTGCCAGCAGTGACAACGGGGGGGCTCTCGGCTACACCTTC | CASSDNGGALGYTF
TRBD2 | once | TRBJ2-7 | TRBV7-2 | TGTGCCAGCAGCTTAGAGGCTAGCGGGGCGTACGAGCAGTACTTC | CASSLEASGAYEQYF
TRBD1 | NA | TRBJ2-7 | TRBV5-1 | TGCGCCAGCAGCTTGGCCCCGGGACAGGATTCAGGCGAGCAGTACTTC | CASSLAPGQDSGEQYF
NA | once | TRBJ1-2 | TRBV3-1/TRBV3-2 | TGTGCCAGCAGCCAAGGTAACGGTGGCTACACCTTC | CASSQGNGGYTF
NA | NA | TRBJ1-1 | TRBV2 | TGTGCCAGCCGGAAGGGGGGCACTGAAGCTTTCTTT | CASRKGGTEAFF
NA | NA | TRBJ2-7 | TRBV29-1 | TGCAGCGTTGAAGAAGGCAGGGGGGGCTACGAGCAGTACTTC | CSVEEGRGGYEQYF
NA | once | TRBJ2-3 | TRBV12-3/TRBV12-4 | TGTGCCAGCACCCTGAGCGGACCAGATACGCAGTATTTT | CASTLSGPDTQYF
NA | NA | TRBJ1-1 | TRBV11-2 | TGTGCCAGCAGCCGGGCCCTCGGCACTGAAGCTTTCTTT | CASSRALGTEAFF
TRBD1 | NA | TRBJ1-5 | TRBV6-2/TRBV6-3 | TGTGCCAGCAGCCCTGGGGCCAGGGGGCTAAATCAGCCCCAGCATTTT | CASSPGARGLNQPQHF
NA | NA | TRBJ2-7 | TRBV6-5 | TGTGCCAGCAGCTCCGGGAGCCCCTACGAGCAGTACTTC | CASSSGSPYEQYF
TRBD1 | NA | TRBJ2-6 | TRBV19 | TGTGCCAGTGGGGGGACAGGGGAGAGTATGGCTGGGGCCAACGTCCTGACTTTC | CASGGTGESMAGANVLTF
NA | NA | TRBJ2-3 | TRBV6-5 | TGTGCCAGCAGCCACGTAAGCCCAGATACGCAGTATTTT | CASSHVSPDTQYF